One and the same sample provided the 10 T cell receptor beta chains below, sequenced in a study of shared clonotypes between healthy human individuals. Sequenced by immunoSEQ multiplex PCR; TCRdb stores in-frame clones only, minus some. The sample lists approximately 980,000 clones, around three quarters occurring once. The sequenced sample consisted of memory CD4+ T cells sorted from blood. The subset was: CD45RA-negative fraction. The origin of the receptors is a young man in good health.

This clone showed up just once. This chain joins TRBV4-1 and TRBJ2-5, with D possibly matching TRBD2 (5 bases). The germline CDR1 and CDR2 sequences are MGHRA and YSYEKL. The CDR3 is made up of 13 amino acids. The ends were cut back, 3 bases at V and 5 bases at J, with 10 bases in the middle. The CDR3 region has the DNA TGCGCCAGCAGCCATCTCAGAGGGGAGACCCAGTACTTC. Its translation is CASSHLRGETQYF.

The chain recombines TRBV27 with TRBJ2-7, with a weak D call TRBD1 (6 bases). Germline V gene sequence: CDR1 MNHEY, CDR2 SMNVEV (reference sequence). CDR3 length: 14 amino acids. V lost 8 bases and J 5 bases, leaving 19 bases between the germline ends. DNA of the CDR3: TGTGCCAGCGCCTCGGAAAGGGGGACCCACGAGCAGTACTTC. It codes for CASASERGTHEQYF.

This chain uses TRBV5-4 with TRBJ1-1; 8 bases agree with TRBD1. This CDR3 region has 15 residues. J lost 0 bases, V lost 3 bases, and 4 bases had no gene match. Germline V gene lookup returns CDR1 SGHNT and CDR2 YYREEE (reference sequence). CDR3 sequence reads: CASSSDRVMNTEAFF. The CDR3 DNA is TGTGCCAGCAGCTCGGACAGGGTCATGAACACTGAAGCTTTCTTT.

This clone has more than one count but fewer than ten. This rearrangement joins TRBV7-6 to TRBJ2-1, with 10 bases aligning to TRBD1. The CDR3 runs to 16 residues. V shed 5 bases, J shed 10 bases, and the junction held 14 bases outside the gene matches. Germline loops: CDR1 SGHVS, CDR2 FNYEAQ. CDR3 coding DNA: TGTGCCAGCAGCCCTTGGGGACAGGGGACCCCAGGGGAGCAGTTCTTC. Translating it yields CASSPWGQGTPGEQFF.

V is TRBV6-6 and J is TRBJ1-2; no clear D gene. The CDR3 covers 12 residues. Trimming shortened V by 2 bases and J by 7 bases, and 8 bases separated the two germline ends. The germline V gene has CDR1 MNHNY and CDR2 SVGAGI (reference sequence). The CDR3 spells CASSYLGVGYTF. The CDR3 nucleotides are TGTGCCAGCAGTTACCTGGGTGTTGGCTACACCTTC.

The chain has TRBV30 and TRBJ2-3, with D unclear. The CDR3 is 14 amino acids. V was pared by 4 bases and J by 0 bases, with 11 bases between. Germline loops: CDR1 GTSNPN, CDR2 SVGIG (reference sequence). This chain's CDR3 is CAWKVEYSTDTQYF. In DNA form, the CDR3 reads TGTGCCTGGAAGGTCGAATACAGCACAGATACGCAGTATTTT.

The CDR3 reads CAISVSGGASDTQYF. CDR3 DNA: TGTGCCATCAGTGTATCCGGGGGGGCGTCAGATACGCAGTATTTT. The rearrangement uses TRBV10-3 and TRBJ2-3; TRBD2 matches at 8 bases. The CDR3 covers 15 residues. Germline V gene lookup returns CDR1 ENHRY and CDR2 SYGVKD. V lost 4 bases and J lost 4; bases outside the gene matches: 7.

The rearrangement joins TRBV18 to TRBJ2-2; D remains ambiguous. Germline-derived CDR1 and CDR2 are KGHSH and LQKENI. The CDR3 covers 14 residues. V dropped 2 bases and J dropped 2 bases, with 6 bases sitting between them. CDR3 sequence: CASSPTVNTGELFF. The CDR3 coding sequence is TGTGCCAGCTCACCAACGGTTAACACCGGGGAGCTGTTTTTT.

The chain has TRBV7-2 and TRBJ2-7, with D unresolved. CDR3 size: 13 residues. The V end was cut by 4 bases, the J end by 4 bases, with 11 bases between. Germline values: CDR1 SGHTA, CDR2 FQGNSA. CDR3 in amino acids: CASSSGLSYEQYF. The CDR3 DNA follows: TGTGCCAGCAGCTCCGGGTTATCTTACGAGCAGTACTTC.

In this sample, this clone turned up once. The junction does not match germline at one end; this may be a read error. CDR3: CVSSDGGGSNQPQHF. CDR3 nucleotides: TGTGTCAGCAGCGATGGGGGTGGAAGCAATCAGCCCCAGCATTTT. V gene TRBV9 combines with J gene TRBJ1-5; TRBD1 might be the D (5 bases). The CDR3 totals 15 residues. Germline CDR1 SGDLS, CDR2 YYNGEE.